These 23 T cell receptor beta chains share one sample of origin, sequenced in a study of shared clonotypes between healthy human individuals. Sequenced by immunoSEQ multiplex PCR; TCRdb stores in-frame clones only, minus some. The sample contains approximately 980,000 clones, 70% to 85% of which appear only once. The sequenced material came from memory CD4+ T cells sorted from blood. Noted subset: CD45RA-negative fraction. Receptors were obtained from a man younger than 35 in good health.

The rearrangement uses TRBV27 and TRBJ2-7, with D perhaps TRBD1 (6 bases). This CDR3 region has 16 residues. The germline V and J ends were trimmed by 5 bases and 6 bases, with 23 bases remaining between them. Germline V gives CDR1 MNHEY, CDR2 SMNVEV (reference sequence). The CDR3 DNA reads TGTGCCAGCAGTGTTCAGTTTGGGGGCTACGCCTCCGAGCAGTACTTC. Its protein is CASSVQFGGYASEQYF.

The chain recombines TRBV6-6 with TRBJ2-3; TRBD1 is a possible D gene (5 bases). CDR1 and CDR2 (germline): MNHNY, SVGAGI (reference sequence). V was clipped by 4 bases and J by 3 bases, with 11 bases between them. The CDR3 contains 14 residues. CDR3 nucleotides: TGTGCCAGCAGTTCGATACAGGCGACAGATACGCAGTATTTT. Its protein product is CASSSIQATDTQYF.

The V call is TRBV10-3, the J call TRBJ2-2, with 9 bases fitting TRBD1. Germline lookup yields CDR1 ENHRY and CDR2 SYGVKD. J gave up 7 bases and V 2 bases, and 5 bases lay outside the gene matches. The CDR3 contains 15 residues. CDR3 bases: TGTGCCATCAGTGAGACAGGGGGCGCGGGCGGGGAGCTGTTTTTT. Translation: CAISETGGAGGELFF.

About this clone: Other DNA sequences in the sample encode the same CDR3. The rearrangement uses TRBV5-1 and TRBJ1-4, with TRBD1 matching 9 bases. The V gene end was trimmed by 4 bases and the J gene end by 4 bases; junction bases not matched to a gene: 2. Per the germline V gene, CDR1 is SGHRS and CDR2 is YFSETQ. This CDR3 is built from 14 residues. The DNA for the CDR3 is TGCGCCAGCAGCACGGGACAGGGTAATGAAAAACTGTTTTTT. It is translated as CASSTGQGNEKLFF.

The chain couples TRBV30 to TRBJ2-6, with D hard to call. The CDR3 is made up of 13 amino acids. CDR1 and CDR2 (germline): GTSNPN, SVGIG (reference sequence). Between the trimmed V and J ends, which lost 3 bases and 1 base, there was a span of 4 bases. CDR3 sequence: CAWSTSGANVLTF. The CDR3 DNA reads TGTGCCTGGAGCACATCTGGGGCCAACGTCCTGACTTTC.

The CDR3 reads CASSTRPANTGELFF. In nucleotides, the CDR3 is TGTGCCAGCAGCACCAGGCCAGCGAACACCGGGGAGCTGTTTTTT. The V gene is TRBV6-6, the J gene TRBJ2-2, with unresolved D. Germline CDR1 reads MNHNY; CDR2 reads SVGAGI (reference sequence). The V end lost 6 bases, the J end lost 0 bases, and 11 bases lay between the germline ends. This CDR3 comprises 15 residues.

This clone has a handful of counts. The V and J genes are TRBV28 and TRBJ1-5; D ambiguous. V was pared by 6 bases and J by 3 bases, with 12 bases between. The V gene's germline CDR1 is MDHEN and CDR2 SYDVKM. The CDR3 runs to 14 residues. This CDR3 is CASSSPGNNQPQHF. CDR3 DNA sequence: TGTGCCAGCAGCAGCCCGGGGAACAATCAGCCCCAGCATTTT.

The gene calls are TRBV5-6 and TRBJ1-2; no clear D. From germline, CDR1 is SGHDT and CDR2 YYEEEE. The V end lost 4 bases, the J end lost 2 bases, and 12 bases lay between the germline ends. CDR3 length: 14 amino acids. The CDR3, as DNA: TGTGCCAGCAGCCCCGGTAGGGTGAACTATGGCTACACCTTC. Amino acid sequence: CASSPGRVNYGYTF.

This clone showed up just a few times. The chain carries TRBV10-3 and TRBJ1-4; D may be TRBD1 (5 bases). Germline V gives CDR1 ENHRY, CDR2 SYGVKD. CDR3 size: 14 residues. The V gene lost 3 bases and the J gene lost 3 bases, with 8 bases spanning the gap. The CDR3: CAISESRANEKLFF. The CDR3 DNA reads TGTGCCATCAGTGAATCCAGGGCTAATGAAAAACTGTTTTTT.

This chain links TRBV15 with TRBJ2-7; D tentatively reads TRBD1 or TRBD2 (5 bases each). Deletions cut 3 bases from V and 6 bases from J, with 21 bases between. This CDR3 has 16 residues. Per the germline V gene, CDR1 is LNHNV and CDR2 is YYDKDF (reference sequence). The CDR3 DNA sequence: TGTGCCACCAGCAGCCGCCTGGGGGTCTTACGTGGCGAGCAGTACTTC. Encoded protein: CATSSRLGVLRGEQYF.

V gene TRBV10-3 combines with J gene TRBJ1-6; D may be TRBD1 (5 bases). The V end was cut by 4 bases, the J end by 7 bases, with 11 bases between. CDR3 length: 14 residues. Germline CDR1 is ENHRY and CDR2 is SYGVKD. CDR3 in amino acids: CAISGGRANSPLHF. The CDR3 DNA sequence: TGTGCCATCAGTGGGGGGAGGGCGAATTCACCCCTCCACTTT.

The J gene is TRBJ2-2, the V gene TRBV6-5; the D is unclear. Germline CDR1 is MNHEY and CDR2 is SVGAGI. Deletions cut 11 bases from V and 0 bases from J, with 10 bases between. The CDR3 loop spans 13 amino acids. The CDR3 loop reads CAPTGANTGELFF. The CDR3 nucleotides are TGTGCCCCCACTGGGGCGAACACCGGGGAGCTGTTTTTT.

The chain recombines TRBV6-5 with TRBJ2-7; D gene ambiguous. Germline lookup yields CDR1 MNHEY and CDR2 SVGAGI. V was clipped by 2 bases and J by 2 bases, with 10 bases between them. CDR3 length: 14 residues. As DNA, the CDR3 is TGTGCCAGCAGTTACAATACTGGTACCTACGAGCAGTACTTC. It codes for CASSYNTGTYEQYF.

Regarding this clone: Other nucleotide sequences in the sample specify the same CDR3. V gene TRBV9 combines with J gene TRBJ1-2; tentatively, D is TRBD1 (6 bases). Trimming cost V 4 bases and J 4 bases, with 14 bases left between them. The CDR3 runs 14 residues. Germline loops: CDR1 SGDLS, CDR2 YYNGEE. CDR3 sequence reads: CASSPGGVSYGYTF. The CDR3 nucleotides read TGTGCCAGCAGCCCGGGGGGCGTCAGCTATGGCTACACCTTC.

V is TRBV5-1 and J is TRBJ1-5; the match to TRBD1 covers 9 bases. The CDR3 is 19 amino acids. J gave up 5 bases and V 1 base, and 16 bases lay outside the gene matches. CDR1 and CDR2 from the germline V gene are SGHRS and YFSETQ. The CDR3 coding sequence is TGCGCCAGCAGCTTGTTACCCTTGGACAGGGGTTTCGGTGATCAGCCCCAGCATTTT. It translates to CASSLLPLDRGFGDQPQHF.

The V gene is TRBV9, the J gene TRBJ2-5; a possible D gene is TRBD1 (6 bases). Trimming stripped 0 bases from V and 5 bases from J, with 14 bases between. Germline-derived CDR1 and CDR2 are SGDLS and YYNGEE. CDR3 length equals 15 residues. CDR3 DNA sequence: TGTGCCAGCAGCGTAGATAACAGGGCCGGGGAGACCCAGTACTTC. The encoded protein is CASSVDNRAGETQYF.

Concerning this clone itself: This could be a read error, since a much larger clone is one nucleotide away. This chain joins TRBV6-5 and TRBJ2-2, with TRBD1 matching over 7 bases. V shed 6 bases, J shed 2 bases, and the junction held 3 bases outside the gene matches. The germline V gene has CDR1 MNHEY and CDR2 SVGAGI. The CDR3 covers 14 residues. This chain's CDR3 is CASRRDRNTGELFF. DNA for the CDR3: TGTGCCAGCAGACGGGACAGAAACACCGGGGAGCTGTTTTTT.

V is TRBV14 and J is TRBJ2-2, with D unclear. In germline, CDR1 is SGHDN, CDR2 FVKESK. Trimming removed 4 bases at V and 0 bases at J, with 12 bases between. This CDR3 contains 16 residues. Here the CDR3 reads CASSPWVGSNTGELFF. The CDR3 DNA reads TGTGCCAGCAGCCCCTGGGTCGGGTCGAACACCGGGGAGCTGTTTTTT. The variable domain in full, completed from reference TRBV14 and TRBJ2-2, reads EAGVTQFPSHSVIEKGQTVTLRCDPISGHDNLYWYRRVMGKEIKFLLHFVKESKQDESGMPNNRFLAERTGGTYSTLKVQPAELEDSGVYFCASSPWVGSNTGELFFGEGSRLTVL.

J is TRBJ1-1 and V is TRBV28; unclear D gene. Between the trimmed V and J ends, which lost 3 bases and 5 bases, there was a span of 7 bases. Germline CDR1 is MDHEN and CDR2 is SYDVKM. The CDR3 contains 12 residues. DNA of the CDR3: TGTGCCAGCAGTTTGTTGGTGACTGAAGCTTTCTTT. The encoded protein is CASSLLVTEAFF.

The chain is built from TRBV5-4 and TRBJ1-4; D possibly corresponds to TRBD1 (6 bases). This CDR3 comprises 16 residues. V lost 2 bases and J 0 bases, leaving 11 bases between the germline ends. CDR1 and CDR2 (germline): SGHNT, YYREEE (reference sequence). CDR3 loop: CASSLGGTATNEKLFF. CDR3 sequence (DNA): TGTGCCAGCAGCTTAGGGGGGACTGCAACTAATGAAAAACTGTTTTTT.

This chain's CDR3 is CASSWSGSTVDTQYF. CDR3 sequence (DNA): TGTGCCAGCAGCTGGAGCGGGAGTACGGTTGATACGCAGTATTTT. The chain carries TRBV7-9 and TRBJ2-3, with 8 bases that match TRBD2. V shed 4 bases and J 6 bases; nucleotides not matched to a gene: 9. Germline-derived CDR1 and CDR2 are SEHNR and FQNEAQ (reference sequence). CDR3 length: 15 amino acids.

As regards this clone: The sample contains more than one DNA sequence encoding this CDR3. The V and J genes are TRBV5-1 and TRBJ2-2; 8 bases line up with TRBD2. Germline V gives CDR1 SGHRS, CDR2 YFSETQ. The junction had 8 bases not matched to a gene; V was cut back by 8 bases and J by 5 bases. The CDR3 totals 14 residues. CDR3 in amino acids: CASSASGGTGELFF. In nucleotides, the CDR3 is TGCGCCAGTTCCGCCAGCGGGGGTACCGGGGAGCTGTTTTTT.

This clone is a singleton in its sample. The CDR3 loop is CAGRTGESDGYTF. The CDR3 coding sequence is TGTGCCGGGAGGACAGGGGAATCGGATGGCTACACCTTC. J is TRBJ1-2 and V is TRBV2; 9 bases fit TRBD1. The J segment lost 6 bases and the V segment lost 11 bases, leaving 10 bases of the junction unmatched. The CDR3 is made up of 13 amino acids. Germline V gene lookup returns CDR1 SNHLY and CDR2 FYNNEI.